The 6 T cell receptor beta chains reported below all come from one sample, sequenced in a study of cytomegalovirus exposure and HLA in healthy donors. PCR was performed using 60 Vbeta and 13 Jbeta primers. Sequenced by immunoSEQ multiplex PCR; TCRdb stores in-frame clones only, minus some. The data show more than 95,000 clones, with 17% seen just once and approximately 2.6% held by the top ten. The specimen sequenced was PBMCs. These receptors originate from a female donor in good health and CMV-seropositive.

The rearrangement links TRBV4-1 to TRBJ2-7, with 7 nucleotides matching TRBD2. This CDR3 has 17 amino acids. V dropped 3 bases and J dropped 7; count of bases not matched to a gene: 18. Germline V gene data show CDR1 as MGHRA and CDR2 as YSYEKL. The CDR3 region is CASSHRMINAGVKEQYF. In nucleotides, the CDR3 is TGCGCCAGCAGCCATCGGATGATCAACGCGGGGGTTAAGGAGCAGTACTTC.

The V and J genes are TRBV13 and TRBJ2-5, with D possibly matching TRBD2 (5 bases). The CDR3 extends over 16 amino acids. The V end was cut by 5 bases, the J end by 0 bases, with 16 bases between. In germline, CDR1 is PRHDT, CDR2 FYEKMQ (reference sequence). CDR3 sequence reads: CASSRPGVEYQETQYF. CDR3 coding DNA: TGTGCCAGCAGCCGTCCCGGGGTAGAGTACCAAGAGACCCAGTACTTC.

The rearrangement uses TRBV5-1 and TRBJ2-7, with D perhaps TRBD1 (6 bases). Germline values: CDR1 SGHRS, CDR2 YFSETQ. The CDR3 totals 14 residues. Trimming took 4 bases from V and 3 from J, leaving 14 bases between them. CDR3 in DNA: TGCGCCAGCAGCGGTTGGGACACGAGCTACGAGCAGTACTTC. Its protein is CASSGWDTSYEQYF. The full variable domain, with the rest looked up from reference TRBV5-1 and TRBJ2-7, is KAGVTQTPRYLIKTRGQQVTLSCSPISGHRSVSWYQQTPGQGLQFLFEYFSETQRNKGNFPGRFSGRQFSNSRSEMNVSTLELGDSALYLCASSGWDTSYEQYFGPGTRLTVT.

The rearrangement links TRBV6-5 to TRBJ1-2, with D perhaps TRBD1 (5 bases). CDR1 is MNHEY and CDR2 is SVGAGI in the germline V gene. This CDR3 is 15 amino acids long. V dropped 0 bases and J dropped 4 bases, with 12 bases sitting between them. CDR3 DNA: TGTGCCAGCAGTTACTCCGGGGGAATTATCTATGGCTACACCTTC. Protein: CASSYSGGIIYGYTF.

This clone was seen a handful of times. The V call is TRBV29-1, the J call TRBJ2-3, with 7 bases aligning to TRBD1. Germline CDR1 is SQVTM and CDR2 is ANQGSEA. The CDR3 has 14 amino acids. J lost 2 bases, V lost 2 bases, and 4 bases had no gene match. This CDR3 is CSVERDRYTDTQYF. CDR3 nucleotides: TGCAGCGTTGAACGGGACAGATACACAGATACGCAGTATTTT.

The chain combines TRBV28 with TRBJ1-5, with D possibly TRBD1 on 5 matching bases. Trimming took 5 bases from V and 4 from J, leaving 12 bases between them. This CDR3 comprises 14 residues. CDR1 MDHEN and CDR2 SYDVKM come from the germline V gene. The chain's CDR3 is CASSGTRGNQPQHF. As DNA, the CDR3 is TGTGCCAGCAGTGGCACAAGGGGAAATCAGCCCCAGCATTTT.